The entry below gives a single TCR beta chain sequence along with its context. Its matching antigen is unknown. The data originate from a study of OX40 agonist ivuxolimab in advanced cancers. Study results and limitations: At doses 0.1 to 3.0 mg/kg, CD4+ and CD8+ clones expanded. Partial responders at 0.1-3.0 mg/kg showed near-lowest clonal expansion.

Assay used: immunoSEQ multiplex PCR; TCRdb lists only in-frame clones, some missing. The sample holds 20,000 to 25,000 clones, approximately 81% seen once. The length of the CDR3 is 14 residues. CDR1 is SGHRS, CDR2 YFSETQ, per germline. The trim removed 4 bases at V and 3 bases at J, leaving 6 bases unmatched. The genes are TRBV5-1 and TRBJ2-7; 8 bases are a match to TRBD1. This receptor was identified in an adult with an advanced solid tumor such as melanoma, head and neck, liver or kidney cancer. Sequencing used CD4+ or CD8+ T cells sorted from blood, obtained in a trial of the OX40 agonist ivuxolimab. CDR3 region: CASSPPGQDYEQYF. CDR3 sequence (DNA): TGCGCCAGCAGCCCCCCGGGACAGGACTACGAGCAGTACTTC.